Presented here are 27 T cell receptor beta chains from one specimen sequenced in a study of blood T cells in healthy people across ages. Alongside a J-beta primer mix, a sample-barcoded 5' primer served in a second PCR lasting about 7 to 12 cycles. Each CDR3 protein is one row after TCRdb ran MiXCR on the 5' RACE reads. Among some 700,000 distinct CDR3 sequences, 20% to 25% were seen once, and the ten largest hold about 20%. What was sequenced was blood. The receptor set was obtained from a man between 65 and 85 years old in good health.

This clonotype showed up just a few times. This CDR3 reads CASSMGAPDTGELFF. CDR3 nucleotide sequence: TGTGCCAGTAGTATGGGGGCGCCGGACACCGGGGAGCTGTTTTTT. The V gene is TRBV19, the J gene TRBJ2-2, with a weak D call TRBD1 (6 bases). Trimming took off 3 bases at V and 3 bases at J, with 11 bases between the two ends. The CDR3 length is 15 residues. The V gene's germline CDR1 is LNHDA and CDR2 SQIVND (reference sequence).

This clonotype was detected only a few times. This CDR3 is CASLRGFGNEQFF. Written as DNA, the CDR3 is TGTGCCAGCCTAAGGGGTTTCGGGAATGAGCAGTTCTTC. This chain links TRBV12-3 or TRBV12-4 with TRBJ2-1, with TRBD1 as a possible D gene (5 bases). Trimming removed 8 bases at V and 7 bases at J, with 15 bases between. The CDR3 runs 13 residues.

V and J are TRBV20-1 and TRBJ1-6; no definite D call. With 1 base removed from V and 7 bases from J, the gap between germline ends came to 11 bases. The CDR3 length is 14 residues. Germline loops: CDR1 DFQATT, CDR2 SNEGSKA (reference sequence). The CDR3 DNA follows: TGCAGTGCTAGAGGAGGTCAGGCAAATTCACCCCTCCACTTT. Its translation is CSARGGQANSPLHF.

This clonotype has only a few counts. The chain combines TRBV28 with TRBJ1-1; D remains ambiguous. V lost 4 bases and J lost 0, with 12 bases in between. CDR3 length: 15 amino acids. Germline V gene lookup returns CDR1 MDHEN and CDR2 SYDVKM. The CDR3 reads CASSSHGSMNTEAFF. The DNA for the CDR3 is TGTGCCAGCAGTTCTCACGGTTCAATGAACACTGAAGCTTTCTTT. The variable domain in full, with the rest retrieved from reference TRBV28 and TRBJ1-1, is DVKVTQSSRYLVKRTGEKVFLECVQDMDHENMFWYRQDPGLGLRLIYFSYDVKMKEKGDIPEGYSVSREKKERFSLILESASTNQTSMYLCASSSHGSMNTEAFFGQGTRLTVV.

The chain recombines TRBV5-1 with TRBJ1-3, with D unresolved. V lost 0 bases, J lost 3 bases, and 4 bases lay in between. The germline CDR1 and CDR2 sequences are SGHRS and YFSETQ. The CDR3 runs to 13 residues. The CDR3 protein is CASSLEFGNTIYF. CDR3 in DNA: TGCGCCAGCAGCTTGGAATTTGGAAACACCATATATTTT.

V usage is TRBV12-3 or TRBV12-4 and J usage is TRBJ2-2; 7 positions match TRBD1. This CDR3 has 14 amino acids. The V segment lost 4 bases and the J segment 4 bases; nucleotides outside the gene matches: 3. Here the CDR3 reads CASSWDRITGELFF. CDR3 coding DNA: TGTGCCAGCAGTTGGGACAGAATCACCGGGGAGCTGTTTTTT.

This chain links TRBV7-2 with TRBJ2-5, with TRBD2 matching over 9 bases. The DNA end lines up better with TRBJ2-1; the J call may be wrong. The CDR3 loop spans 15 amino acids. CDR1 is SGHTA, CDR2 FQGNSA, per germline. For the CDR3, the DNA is TGTGCCAGCAGCTTCGGGACTAGCCCTCGGCATGAGCAGTTCTTC. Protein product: CASSFGTSPRHEQFF.

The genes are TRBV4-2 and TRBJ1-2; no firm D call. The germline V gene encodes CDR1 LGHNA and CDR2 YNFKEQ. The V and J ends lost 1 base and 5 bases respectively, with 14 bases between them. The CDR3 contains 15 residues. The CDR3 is CASSQGVGAGYGYTF. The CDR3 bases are TGTGCCAGCAGCCAAGGCGTGGGAGCGGGTTATGGCTACACCTTC.

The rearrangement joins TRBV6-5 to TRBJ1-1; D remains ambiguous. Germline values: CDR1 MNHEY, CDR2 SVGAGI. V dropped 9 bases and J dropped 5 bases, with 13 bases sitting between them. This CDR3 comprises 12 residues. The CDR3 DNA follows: TGTGCCAGTGCCGGAGTTTGGACTGAAGCTTTCTTT. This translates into CASAGVWTEAFF.

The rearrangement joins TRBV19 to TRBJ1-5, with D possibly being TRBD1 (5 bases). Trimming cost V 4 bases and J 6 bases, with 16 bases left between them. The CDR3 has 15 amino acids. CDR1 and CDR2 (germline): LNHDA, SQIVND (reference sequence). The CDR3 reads CASSTSGVGTQPQHF. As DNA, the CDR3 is TGTGCCAGTAGTACCTCGGGGGTCGGGACTCAGCCCCAGCATTTT.

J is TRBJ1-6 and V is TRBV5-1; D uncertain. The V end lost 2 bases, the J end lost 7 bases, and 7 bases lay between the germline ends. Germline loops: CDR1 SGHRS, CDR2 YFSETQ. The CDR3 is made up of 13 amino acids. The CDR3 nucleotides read TGCGCCAGCAGCTTAGGGAAAAATTCACCCCTCCACTTT. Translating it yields CASSLGKNSPLHF.

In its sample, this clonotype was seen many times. CDR3 protein: CSAPPRGNVDNEQFF. The CDR3, as DNA: TGCAGTGCTCCTCCCAGGGGGAATGTCGACAATGAGCAGTTCTTC. This chain joins TRBV20-1 and TRBJ2-1; the match to TRBD1 covers 7 bases. In germline, CDR1 is DFQATT, CDR2 SNEGSKA (reference sequence). J was trimmed by 5 bases and V by 5 bases; bases with no gene match: 12. CDR3 length: 15 amino acids.

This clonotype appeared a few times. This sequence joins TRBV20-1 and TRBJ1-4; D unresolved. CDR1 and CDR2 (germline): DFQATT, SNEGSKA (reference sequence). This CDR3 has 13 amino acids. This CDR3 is CVLTDKRREKLFF. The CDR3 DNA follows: TGCGTATTGACGGATAAGAGACGAGAAAAACTGTTTTTT.

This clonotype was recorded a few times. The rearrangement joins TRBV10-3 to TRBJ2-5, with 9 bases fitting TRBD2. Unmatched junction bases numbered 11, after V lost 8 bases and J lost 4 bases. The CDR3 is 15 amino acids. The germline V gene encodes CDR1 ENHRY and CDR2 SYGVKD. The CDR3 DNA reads TGTGCCATCCGGGAATATAGCGGGAGAGCAGAGACCCAGTACTTC. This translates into CAIREYSGRAETQYF.

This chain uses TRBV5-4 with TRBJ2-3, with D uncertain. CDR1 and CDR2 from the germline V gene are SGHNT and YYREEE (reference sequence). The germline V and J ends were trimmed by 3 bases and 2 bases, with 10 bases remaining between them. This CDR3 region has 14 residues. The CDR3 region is CASSSPDDTDTQYF. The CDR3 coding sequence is TGTGCCAGCAGCTCCCCAGACGACACAGATACGCAGTATTTT.

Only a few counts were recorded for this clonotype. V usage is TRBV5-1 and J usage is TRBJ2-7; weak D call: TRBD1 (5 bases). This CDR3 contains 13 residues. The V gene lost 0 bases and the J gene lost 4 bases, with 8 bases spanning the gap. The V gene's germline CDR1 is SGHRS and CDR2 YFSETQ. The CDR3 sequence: CASSLGQLYEQYF. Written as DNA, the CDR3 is TGCGCCAGCAGCTTGGGACAGCTATACGAGCAGTACTTC.

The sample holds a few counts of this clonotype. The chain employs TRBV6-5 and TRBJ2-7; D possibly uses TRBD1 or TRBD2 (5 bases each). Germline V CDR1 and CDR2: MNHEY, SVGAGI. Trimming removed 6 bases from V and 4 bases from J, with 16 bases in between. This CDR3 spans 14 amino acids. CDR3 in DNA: TGTGCCAGCAGCCCCCGGGACGGGAAGTACGAGCAGTACTTC. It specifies CASSPRDGKYEQYF.

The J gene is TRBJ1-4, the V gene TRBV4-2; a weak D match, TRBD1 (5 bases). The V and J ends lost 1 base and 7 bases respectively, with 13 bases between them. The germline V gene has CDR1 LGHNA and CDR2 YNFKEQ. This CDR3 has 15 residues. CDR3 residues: CASSQALGTSEKLFF. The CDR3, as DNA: TGTGCCAGCAGCCAAGCGTTGGGGACGTCTGAAAAACTGTTTTTT.

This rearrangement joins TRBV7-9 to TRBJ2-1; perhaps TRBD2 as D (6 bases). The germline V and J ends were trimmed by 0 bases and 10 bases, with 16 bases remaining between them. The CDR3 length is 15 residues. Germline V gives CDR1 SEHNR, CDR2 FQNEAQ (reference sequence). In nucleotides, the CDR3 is TGTGCCAGCAGCTTAGCGGGACTCATTTCGGGCGAGCAGTTCTTC. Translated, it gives CASSLAGLISGEQFF. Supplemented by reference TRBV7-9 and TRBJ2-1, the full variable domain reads DTGVSQNPRHKITKRGQNVTFRCDPISEHNRLYWYRQTLGQGPEFLTYFQNEAQLEKSRLLSDRFSAERPKGSFSTLEIQRTEQGDSAMYLCASSLAGLISGEQFFGPGTRLTVL.

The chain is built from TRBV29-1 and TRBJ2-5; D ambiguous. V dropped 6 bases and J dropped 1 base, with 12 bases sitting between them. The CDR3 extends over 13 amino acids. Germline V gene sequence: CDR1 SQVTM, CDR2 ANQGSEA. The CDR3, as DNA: TGCAGCGTCCCGGTCTCGTCCCAAGAGACCCAGTACTTC. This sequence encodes CSVPVSSQETQYF. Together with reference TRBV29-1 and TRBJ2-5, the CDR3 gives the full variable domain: SAVISQKPSRDICQRGTSLTIQCQVDSQVTMMFWYRQQPGQSLTLIATANQGSEATYESGFVIDKFPISRPNLTFSTLTVSNMSPEDSSIYLCSVPVSSQETQYFGPGTRLLVL.

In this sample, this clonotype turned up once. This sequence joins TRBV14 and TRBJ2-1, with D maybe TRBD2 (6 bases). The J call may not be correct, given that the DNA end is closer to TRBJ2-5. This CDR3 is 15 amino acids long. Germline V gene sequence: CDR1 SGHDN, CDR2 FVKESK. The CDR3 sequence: CASSLLSGGMETQYF. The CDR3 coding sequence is TGTGCCAGCAGCCTCTTATCTGGGGGGATGGAGACCCAGTACTTC.

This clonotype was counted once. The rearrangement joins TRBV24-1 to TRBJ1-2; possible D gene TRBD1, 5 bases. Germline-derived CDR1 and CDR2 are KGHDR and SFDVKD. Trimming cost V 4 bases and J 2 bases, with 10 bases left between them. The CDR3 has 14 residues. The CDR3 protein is CATSERDYNYGYTF. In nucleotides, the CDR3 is TGTGCCACCAGTGAGCGGGACTACAACTATGGCTACACCTTC.

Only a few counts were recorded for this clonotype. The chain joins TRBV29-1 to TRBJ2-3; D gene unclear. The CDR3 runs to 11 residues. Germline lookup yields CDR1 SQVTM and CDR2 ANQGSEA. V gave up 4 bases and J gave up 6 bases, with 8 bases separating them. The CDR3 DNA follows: TGCAGCGTTGTTTATGGGGATACGCAGTATTTT. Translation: CSVVYGDTQYF.

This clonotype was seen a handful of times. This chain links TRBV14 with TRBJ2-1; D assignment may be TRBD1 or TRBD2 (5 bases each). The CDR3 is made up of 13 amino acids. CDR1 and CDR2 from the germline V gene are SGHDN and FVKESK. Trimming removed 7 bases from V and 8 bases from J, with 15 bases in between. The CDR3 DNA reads TGTGCCAGCAATCGGCAGGGAGTCTATGAGCAGTTCTTC. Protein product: CASNRQGVYEQFF.

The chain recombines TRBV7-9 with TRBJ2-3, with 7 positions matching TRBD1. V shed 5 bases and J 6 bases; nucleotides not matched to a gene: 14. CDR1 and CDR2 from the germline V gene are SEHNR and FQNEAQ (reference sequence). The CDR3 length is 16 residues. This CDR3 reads CASSHPGTDLSDTQYF. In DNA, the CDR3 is TGTGCCAGCAGCCACCCCGGGACAGATCTTTCGGATACGCAGTATTTT. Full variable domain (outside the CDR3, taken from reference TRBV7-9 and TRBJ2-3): DTGVSQNPRHKITKRGQNVTFRCDPISEHNRLYWYRQTLGQGPEFLTYFQNEAQLEKSRLLSDRFSAERPKGSFSTLEIQRTEQGDSAMYLCASSHPGTDLSDTQYFGPGTRLTVL.

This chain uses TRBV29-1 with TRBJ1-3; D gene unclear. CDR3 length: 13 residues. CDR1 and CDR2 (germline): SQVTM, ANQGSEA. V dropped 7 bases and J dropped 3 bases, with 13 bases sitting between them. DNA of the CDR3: TGCAGCGGGGCCGAGCGGAATGGAAACACCATATATTTT. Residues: CSGAERNGNTIYF.

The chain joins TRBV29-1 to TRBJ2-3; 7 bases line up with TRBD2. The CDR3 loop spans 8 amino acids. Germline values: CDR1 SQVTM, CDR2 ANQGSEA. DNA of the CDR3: TGCAGTCCCACGGGAGGGTATTTT. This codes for CSPTGGYF.